These T cell receptor beta chains were read from a single sample in a study of T cell changes during pregnancy in multiple sclerosis. TCRdb keeps only in-frame clones here, not all; method: immunoSEQ multiplex PCR. The sample carries about 44,000 clones, 80% to 95% recorded once. The sequenced sample was CD4+ T cells from peripheral blood mononuclear cells, obtained in the first trimester of pregnancy. The receptors come from a female donor with multiple sclerosis, enrolled in a pregnancy study. Each CDR3 is given with its conserved first and last residue. A D gene is named only where the DNA matches it firmly. Clone size, where shown, is once, few, many, or a class for clones that have expanded.

j_call,clone_size,v_call,d_call,cdr3_nt,cdr3_aa
TRBJ2-1,.,TRBV19,TRBD2,TGTGCCAGTAGGACTCCCGCGGGGTCCACTAGCGATGAGCAGTTCTTC,CASRTPAGSTSDEQFF
TRBJ2-3,.,TRBV7-7,TRBD2,TGTGCTAGCAGCGCCCGAGCGGGGGGCACAGATACGCAGTATTTT,CASSARAGGTDTQYF
TRBJ2-1,.,TRBV5-6,TRBD2,TGTGCCAGCAAGGAGTCGGGAGGCCCTTACAATGAGCAGTTCTTC,CASKESGGPYNEQFF
TRBJ1-5,.,TRBV7-9,.,TGTGCCAGCAGCCAAGAACGGGGGACCCGGGAGGGGCCCCAGCATTTT,CASSQERGTREGPQHF
TRBJ2-5,.,TRBV29-1,.,TGCAGCGTTGAAACCGAGACCGGGAAGACCCAGTACTTC,CSVETETGKTQYF
TRBJ2-6,once,TRBV27,TRBD2,TGTGCCAGCAGTTTATCGGGACTAGCGGCTCCCTCTGGGGCCAACGTCCTGACTTTC,CASSLSGLAAPSGANVLTF
TRBJ2-3,.,TRBV5-1,TRBD2,TGCGCCAGCAGCCGGTTGGGGGGGAGTTCGATCACAGATACGCAGTATTTT,CASSRLGGSSITDTQYF
TRBJ1-4,.,TRBV5-5,TRBD1,TGTGCCAGCAGCCCCAGGGGGGAAACGGGTGAAAAACTGTTTTTT,CASSPRGETGEKLFF
TRBJ2-1,.,TRBV11-1,.,TGTGCCAGCAGCTTAAGAAAGGGGTCCTACAATGAGCAGTTCTTC,CASSLRKGSYNEQFF
TRBJ2-7,.,TRBV7-2,TRBD1,TGTGCCAGCAGCTCTTGGACAGGGGGCCTTTCGGAGCAGTACTTC,CASSSWTGGLSEQYF
TRBJ1-1,.,TRBV28,TRBD1,TGTGCCAGCAGACATAACAGGGGCCCTACTGAAGCTTTCTTT,CASRHNRGPTEAFF
TRBJ2-7,.,TRBV28,TRBD2,TGTGCCAGCAGTCGACTAGCGGGGAACTACGAGCAGTACTTC,CASSRLAGNYEQYF